The 28 T cell receptor beta chains below all came from one sample that was sequenced in a study of blood T cell repertoires in COVID-19. Clones were read by immunoSEQ multiplex PCR, and TCRdb kept only the in-frame ones, dropping some. Found here are over 200,000 clones, more than 75% of them singletons; the top ten hold 5% to 6.5%. The sequenced material came from peripheral blood. These receptors all stem from a man older than 75 with acute or convalescent COVID-19.

This clone was detected a few times. CDR3 protein: CAWVAGTATYEQYF. The DNA for the CDR3 is TGTGCCTGGGTCGCCGGGACAGCTACCTACGAGCAGTACTTC. The gene calls are TRBV30 and TRBJ2-7, with 7 positions matching TRBD1. The V segment lost 5 bases and the J segment 2 bases; nucleotides outside the gene matches: 9. The CDR3 covers 14 residues. Germline loops: CDR1 GTSNPN, CDR2 SVGIG (reference sequence).

This sequence joins TRBV18 and TRBJ1-1; possible D gene TRBD1, 5 bases. Between the trimmed V and J ends, which lost 3 bases and 5 bases, there was a span of 10 bases. The germline CDR1 and CDR2 sequences are KGHSH and LQKENI. The length of the CDR3 is 13 residues. CDR3 nucleotide sequence: TGTGCCAGCTCACCCACAGGCTTGACTGAAGCTTTCTTT. This translates into CASSPTGLTEAFF.

The rearrangement joins TRBV4-1 to TRBJ1-4; 7 bases are a match to TRBD1. Trimming took 3 bases from V and 8 from J; bases not matched to a gene: 12. There are 16 residues in the CDR3. Germline CDR1 reads MGHRA; CDR2 reads YSYEKL. In nucleotides, the CDR3 is TGCGCCAGCAGCCAGGTGGGTCTACAGGGGACCGAAAAACTGTTTTTT. Its protein is CASSQVGLQGTEKLFF.

The chain carries TRBV30 and TRBJ2-7; 14 nucleotides align to TRBD2. The CDR3 loop spans 16 amino acids. CDR1 and CDR2 from the germline V gene are GTSNPN and SVGIG (reference sequence). Trimming removed 1 base from V and 5 bases from J; junction bases left unmatched: 7. Here the CDR3 reads CAWSGPGLAGEHEQYF. CDR3 coding DNA: TGTGCCTGGAGTGGGCCGGGACTAGCGGGAGAACACGAGCAGTACTTC.

The chain employs TRBV24-1 and TRBJ2-5; the D gene is possibly TRBD1 (5 bases). The V gene lost 6 bases and the J gene lost 3 bases, with 13 bases spanning the gap. The CDR3 is 14 residues long. Germline V gives CDR1 KGHDR, CDR2 SFDVKD. The CDR3 here is CATSSSQGKETQYF. The DNA of the CDR3 is TGTGCCACCAGTTCTTCGCAGGGTAAAGAGACCCAGTACTTC.

CDR3 coding DNA: TGCGCCAGCAGCCCAGGGGCAAGCTCCTACGAGCAGTACGTC. This encodes CASSPGASSYEQYV. This chain connects TRBV5-1 to TRBJ2-7; a possible D gene is TRBD1 (6 bases). Between the trimmed V and J ends, which lost 4 bases and 0 bases, there was a span of 11 bases. Germline lookup yields CDR1 SGHRS and CDR2 YFSETQ. This CDR3 spans 14 amino acids.

The chain links TRBV7-8 to TRBJ2-2; D perhaps matches TRBD1 (5 bases). CDR1 and CDR2 (germline): SGHVS, FQNEAQ. There are 15 residues in the CDR3. Between the trimmed V and J ends, which lost 4 bases and 4 bases, there was a span of 13 bases. CDR3 bases: TGTGCCAGCAGCTCGGCTTTTGGGGCCACCGGGGAGCTGTTTTTT. This encodes CASSSAFGATGELFF.

The chain employs TRBV3-1 (or the pseudogene TRBV3-2) and TRBJ2-4, with 8 bases fitting TRBD1. Germline CDR1 reads LGHDT; CDR2 reads YNNKEL (reference sequence). The CDR3 extends over 12 amino acids. The ends lost 5 bases at V and 15 bases at J; junction bases unmatched: 9. The CDR3 DNA reads TGTGCCAGCAGCGGACTACAGGGGGATTTGTACTTC. This sequence encodes CASSGLQGDLYF.

This clone has just one count. The chain combines TRBV24-1 with TRBJ1-5; unclear D gene. V was trimmed by 12 bases and J by 3 bases, leaving 17 bases between them. Germline V CDR1 and CDR2: KGHDR, SFDVKD. The CDR3 is 14 residues long. This CDR3 reads CAGQTAGFNQPQHF. CDR3 nucleotide sequence: TGTGCCGGCCAAACTGCAGGTTTCAATCAGCCCCAGCATTTT.

The V gene is TRBV7-8, the J gene TRBJ1-5, with a tentative D call TRBD1 (5 bases). V gave up 0 bases and J gave up 1 base, with 7 bases separating them. The V gene's germline CDR1 is SGHVS and CDR2 FQNEAQ. CDR3 length: 15 amino acids. Written as DNA, the CDR3 is TGTGCCAGCAGCTTAGCGGCAGGGAGCAATCAGCCCCAGCATTTT. It translates to CASSLAAGSNQPQHF.

The CDR3 region has the DNA TGTGCCAGCTCACTTCGGGGAGCGGAAAATACGCAGTATTTT. The encoded protein is CASSLRGAENTQYF. V is TRBV18 and J is TRBJ2-3; a possible D gene is TRBD2 (5 bases). V was pared by 4 bases and J by 7 bases, with 15 bases between. CDR3 length: 14 amino acids. The germline gives CDR1 KGHSH, CDR2 LQKENI.

This chain connects TRBV7-8 to TRBJ2-3, with 8 bases identical to TRBD1. CDR3 size: 16 residues. Germline V gene lookup returns CDR1 SGHVS and CDR2 FQNEAQ. V lost 2 bases to trimming and J lost 4 bases; unmatched junction nucleotides: 8. CDR3 nucleotides: TGTGCCAGCAGCTTAATAGGTCAGGGGGCTTCAGATACGCAGTATTTT. It yields the protein CASSLIGQGASDTQYF.

The J gene is TRBJ2-7, the V gene TRBV4-1, with a tentative D call TRBD2 (6 bases). CDR1 is MGHRA, CDR2 YSYEKL, per germline. The V and J ends lost 2 bases and 3 bases respectively, with 26 bases between them. The CDR3 is 19 amino acids. CDR3 nucleotides: TGCGCCAGCAGCCAAAACCTTCGACCTTTAGCGGTTGAGGGCTACGAGCAGTACTTC. Translation gives CASSQNLRPLAVEGYEQYF.

V gene TRBV6-5 combines with J gene TRBJ1-4; maybe TRBD1 (6 bases). Trimming stripped 5 bases from V and 8 bases from J, with 15 bases between. The length of the CDR3 is 14 residues. Looked up from germline, CDR1 is MNHEY and CDR2 is SVGAGI. This chain's CDR3 is CASSHPGQGEKLFF. In nucleotides, the CDR3 is TGTGCCAGCAGTCATCCGGGACAAGGCGAAAAACTGTTTTTT.

The count of this clone is one. The chain combines TRBV10-3 with TRBJ2-5; 7 bases map to TRBD1. Looked up from germline, CDR1 is ENHRY and CDR2 is SYGVKD. The trim removed 9 bases at V and 1 base at J, leaving 5 bases unmatched. The CDR3 sequence is 13 residues long. CDR3 region: CAIGRGSQETQYF. CDR3 sequence (DNA): TGTGCCATTGGCAGGGGGTCCCAAGAGACCCAGTACTTC.

V gene TRBV27 combines with J gene TRBJ1-4; D possibly corresponds to TRBD1 (5 bases). Per germline, CDR1 MNHEY and CDR2 SMNVEV (reference sequence). This CDR3 contains 12 residues. V lost 7 bases and J 10 bases, leaving 13 bases between the germline ends. The CDR3 sequence is CASTDAGGKLFF. CDR3 sequence (DNA): TGTGCCAGCACTGACGCGGGGGGAAAACTGTTTTTT. Looking up the rest from reference TRBV27 and TRBJ1-4 gives the full variable domain: EAQVTQNPRYLITVTGKKLTVTCSQNMNHEYMSWYRQDPGLGLRQIYYSMNVEVTDKGDVPEGYKVSRKEKRNFPLILESPSPNQTSLYFCASTDAGGKLFFGSGTQLSVL.

Worth noting for this clone: A read error may account for a junction end that differs from germline. V and J are TRBV19 and TRBJ1-1; D not resolved. The CDR3 length is 14 residues. Germline loops: CDR1 LNHDA, CDR2 SQIVND (reference sequence). The CDR3 nucleotides read TGTGCCAGTAGTATAGACCCAGTGAACATTGAAGCTTTCTTT. Its translation is CASSIDPVNIEAFF.

This clone was found many times. The V call is TRBV28, the J call TRBJ1-6; 7 positions match TRBD1. V was pared by 6 bases and J by 7 bases, with 6 bases of the junction left unmatched. The CDR3 consists of 14 residues. Germline V gene sequence: CDR1 MDHEN, CDR2 SYDVKM. CDR3 sequence: CASRRDSINSPLHF. CDR3 in DNA: TGTGCCAGCAGGAGGGACAGCATCAATTCACCCCTCCACTTT.

This clone was observed a single time. The CDR3 region has the DNA TGTGCCAGCAGAGACGGGACACCCTGGGGCTACACCTTC. Its translation: CASRDGTPWGYTF. This sequence joins TRBV25-1 and TRBJ1-2; D may be TRBD1 (6 bases). V was trimmed by 6 bases and J by 8 bases, leaving 16 bases between them. The CDR3 consists of 13 residues. Germline-derived CDR1 and CDR2 are MGHDK and SYGVNS.

This sequence joins TRBV9 and TRBJ2-3, with 12 positions matching TRBD1. Germline CDR1 and CDR2: SGDLS and YYNGEE. The CDR3 runs to 16 residues. Losses at the gene ends were 3 bases for V and 4 bases for J; bases not matched to a gene: 6. In DNA form, the CDR3 reads TGTGCCAGCAGCGCCGGGACAGGGGGCGCGTCAGATACGCAGTATTTT. This gives the protein CASSAGTGGASDTQYF.

The V gene is TRBV18, the J gene TRBJ2-2; 7 positions agree with TRBD1. In germline, CDR1 is KGHSH, CDR2 LQKENI. There are 15 residues in the CDR3. The junction had 2 bases not matched to a gene; V was cut back by 2 bases and J by 2 bases. The CDR3 DNA reads TGTGCCAGCTCACCAGGGACAGTTAACACCGGGGAGCTGTTTTTT. It yields the protein CASSPGTVNTGELFF.

This clone was picked up a small number of times. The V and J genes are TRBV9 and TRBJ1-1; TRBD1 matches 11 bases. This CDR3 has 16 residues. V lost 7 bases to trimming and J lost 1 base; unmatched junction nucleotides: 9. Germline CDR1 and CDR2: SGDLS and YYNGEE. The CDR3 region has the DNA TGTGCCAGCCTTCCCGGGACAGGGGGTAAGAACACTGAAGCTTTCTTT. Translating it yields CASLPGTGGKNTEAFF.

The rearrangement joins TRBV7-8 to TRBJ1-2; 8 nucleotides align to TRBD1. The CDR3 is 18 residues long. CDR1 and CDR2 (germline): SGHVS, FQNEAQ. V shed 1 base, J shed 0 bases, and the junction held 10 bases outside the gene matches. CDR3 DNA: TGTGCCAGCAGCTTAGGGGGCGACAGGGGCCACTCTAACTATGGCTACACCTTC. Its translation: CASSLGGDRGHSNYGYTF.

This clone appeared once. The genes are TRBV7-2 and TRBJ1-4; 9 bases line up with TRBD1. The CDR3 length is 15 residues. With 2 bases clipped from V and 8 bases from J, the junction kept 6 bases outside the gene matches. Germline V gene lookup returns CDR1 SGHTA and CDR2 FQGNSA. The CDR3 region has the DNA TGTGCCAGCAGCTTAACCGGGACAGGGAACGAAAAACTGTTTTTT. Translating gives CASSLTGTGNEKLFF.

The genes are TRBV7-9 and TRBJ1-2; D might be TRBD1 (5 bases). Trimming took 5 bases from V and 0 from J, leaving 10 bases between them. Germline CDR1 is SEHNR and CDR2 is FQNEAQ (reference sequence). The CDR3 contains 14 residues. The CDR3 protein is CASSIQATNYGYTF. DNA for the CDR3: TGTGCCAGCAGCATACAGGCAACTAACTATGGCTACACCTTC. The full variable domain, in which reference TRBV7-9 and TRBJ1-2 provide the parts outside the CDR3, is DTGVSQNPRHKITKRGQNVTFRCDPISEHNRLYWYRQTLGQGPEFLTYFQNEAQLEKSRLLSDRFSAERPKGSFSTLEIQRTEQGDSAMYLCASSIQATNYGYTFGSGTRLTVV.

V and J are TRBV30 and TRBJ2-1, with 9 bases fitting TRBD2. V lost 3 bases to trimming and J lost 3 bases; unmatched junction nucleotides: 3. The CDR3 is made up of 14 amino acids. Germline loops: CDR1 GTSNPN, CDR2 SVGIG (reference sequence). CDR3 nucleotide sequence: TGTGCCTGGAGGTTAGCGGGAGTCTACAATGAGCAGTTCTTC. Protein product: CAWRLAGVYNEQFF.

The chain couples TRBV7-9 to TRBJ2-6; the match to TRBD2 covers 13 bases. The CDR3 contains 18 residues. Germline V lookup: CDR1 SEHNR, CDR2 FQNEAQ (reference sequence). Trimming took 1 base from V and 4 from J; bases not matched to a gene: 4. DNA of the CDR3: TGTGCCAGCAGCTTAGGGACTAGCGGGAGTGCAGGGGCCAACGTCCTGACTTTC. It codes for CASSLGTSGSAGANVLTF.

The chain combines TRBV24-1 with TRBJ1-2, with 11 bases identical to TRBD1. Germline loops: CDR1 KGHDR, CDR2 SFDVKD. The V gene end was trimmed by 2 bases and the J gene end by 4 bases; junction bases not matched to a gene: 2. This CDR3 is built from 15 residues. The CDR3 DNA reads TGTGCCACCAGTGATTGGACAGGGGGCAGCTATGGCTACACCTTC. Amino acid sequence: CATSDWTGGSYGYTF.